A single TCR beta chain is shown here with its context. Its specificity is not known. Germline CDR1 reads MNHNY; CDR2 reads SVGAGI (reference sequence). Trimming cost V 6 bases and J 5 bases, with 13 bases left between them. This CDR3 spans 13 amino acids. The protocol was immunoSEQ multiplex PCR, while the TCRdb copy is restricted to in-frame clones and leaves out a portion. The sample comprises fewer than 120,000 clones, roughly 90% of which are singletons, and around 16% rests with the top ten. This record belongs to a study of T cell responses to AZD1222 COVID-19 vaccine. Study outcomes and limitations: Unmutated regions of variants are reportedly targeted by nearly half of spike-specific TCRs. Vaccination with two AZD1222 doses was followed by a rise in Spike-specific TCR breadth and depth.

The TCR comes from an adult who received the AZD1222 COVID-19 vaccine. Sequencing was performed on peripheral blood, taken 28 days after the second AZD1222 dose. The genes are TRBV6-6 and TRBJ2-5; D is perhaps TRBD2 (5 bases). The CDR3: CASSRTPSETQYF. For the CDR3, the DNA is TGTGCCAGCAGCCGCACCCCTAGCGAGACCCAGTACTTC.